The sequence of this T cell receptor (beta chain) was determined in a study of T cell responses to AZD1222 COVID-19 vaccine. Study information: Second-dose recipients at about 4 or about 12 weeks were treated as one pooled group.

The assay was immunoSEQ multiplex PCR, and TCRdb's table has in-frame clones only and misses some. The table lists around 100,000 clones, 75% to 95% of them singletons. CDR1 and CDR2 from the germline V gene are MDHEN and SYDVKM. This CDR3 comprises 15 residues. Trimming removed 8 bases at V and 0 bases at J, with 15 bases between. The sample consisted of peripheral blood, taken on day 0 of AZD1222 vaccination. The sequence derives from an adult in good health. The chain recombines TRBV28 with TRBJ2-3; D is possibly TRBD1 or TRBD2 (5 bases each). CDR3 loop: CASLTGTRSTDTQYF. As DNA, the CDR3 is TGTGCCAGCCTTACCGGGACCCGAAGCACAGATACGCAGTATTTT.